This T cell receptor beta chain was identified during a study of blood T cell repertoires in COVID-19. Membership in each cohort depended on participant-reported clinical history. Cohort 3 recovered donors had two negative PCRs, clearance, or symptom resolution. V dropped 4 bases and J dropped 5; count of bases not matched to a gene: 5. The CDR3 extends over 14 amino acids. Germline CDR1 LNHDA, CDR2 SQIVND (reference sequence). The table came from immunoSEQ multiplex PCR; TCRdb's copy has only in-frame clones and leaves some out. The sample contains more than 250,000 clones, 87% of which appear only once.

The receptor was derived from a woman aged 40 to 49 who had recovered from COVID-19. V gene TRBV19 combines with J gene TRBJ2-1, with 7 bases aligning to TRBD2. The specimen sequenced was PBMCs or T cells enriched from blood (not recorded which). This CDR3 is CASSNAGENNEQFF. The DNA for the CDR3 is TGTGCCAGTAGTAATGCGGGGGAAAACAATGAGCAGTTCTTC.